This T cell receptor (beta chain) is from a study of blood T cell repertoires in COVID-19. Assay used: immunoSEQ multiplex PCR; TCRdb lists only in-frame clones, some missing. The sample lists about 120,000 clones, 65% to 85% occurring once. Germline assignment: CDR1 MNHEY and CDR2 SMNVEV (reference sequence). J lost 2 bases, V lost 6 bases, and 8 bases had no gene match. The CDR3 is 16 residues long. The origin of this receptor is an older woman with acute or convalescent COVID-19. The V call is TRBV27, the J call TRBJ2-3; 10 nucleotides align to TRBD2. Sequenced sample: peripheral blood. CDR3 coding DNA: TGTGCCAGCAGCCACTTTAGCGGGGGGTACACAGATACGCAGTATTTT. Its protein product is CASSHFSGGYTDTQYF.